The rows below give T cell receptor beta chains drawn from one sample of a study of blood T cell repertoires in COVID-19. Measured with immunoSEQ multiplex PCR; TCRdb has only the in-frame clones, and not every one. Of about 170,000 clones in the sample, around 81% were seen once. The specimen sequenced was peripheral blood. These receptors came from a man aged 65-85 years with active or convalescent COVID-19. CDR3s include the opening cysteine and the closing phenylalanine or tryptophan. The D gene is left open where the match is weak. Some rows have no size entry. The others give once, few or many, or a class for an expanded clone.

clone size: -; D gene: -; V gene: TRBV5-8; J gene: TRBJ1-1; CDR3 protein: CASSLLGSLNTEAFF; CDR3 DNA: TGTGCCAGCAGCTTGCTAGGCAGCTTGAACACTGAAGCTTTCTTT
clone size: few; D gene: -; V gene: TRBV3-1/TRBV3-2; J gene: TRBJ1-4; CDR3 protein: CASSPRSGVSNAGEKLFF; CDR3 DNA: TGTGCCAGCAGCCCTAGATCGGGGGTCAGTAATGCGGGAGAAAAACTGTTTTTT
clone size: -; D gene: -; V gene: TRBV28; J gene: TRBJ2-1; CDR3 protein: CASSLSGEYNEQFF; CDR3 DNA: TGTGCCAGCAGTTTATCAGGGGAATACAATGAGCAGTTCTTC
clone size: few; D gene: TRBD1; V gene: TRBV5-1; J gene: TRBJ1-5; CDR3 protein: CASSLQGANNQPQHF; CDR3 DNA: TGCGCCAGCAGCTTGCAGGGGGCGAACAATCAGCCCCAGCATTTT
clone size: -; D gene: -; V gene: TRBV7-6; J gene: TRBJ2-3; CDR3 protein: CASSLRPDTQYF; CDR3 DNA: TGTGCCAGCAGCTTGAGGCCAGATACGCAGTATTTT
clone size: -; D gene: -; V gene: TRBV10-3; J gene: TRBJ2-7; CDR3 protein: CAITGGYEQYF; CDR3 DNA: TGTGCCATCACCGGGGGCTACGAGCAGTACTTC
clone size: -; D gene: -; V gene: TRBV19; J gene: TRBJ2-2; CDR3 protein: CASSIERGRTGELFF; CDR3 DNA: TGTGCCAGTAGTATAGAGCGGGGTCGAACCGGGGAGCTGTTTTTT
clone size: -; D gene: TRBD2; V gene: TRBV7-2; J gene: TRBJ2-3; CDR3 protein: CASSYSGLAGVTDTQYF; CDR3 DNA: TGTGCCAGCAGCTATTCGGGACTAGCGGGGGTCACAGATACGCAGTATTTT
clone size: -; D gene: -; V gene: TRBV7-9; J gene: TRBJ1-1; CDR3 protein: CASSLAWRVNTEAFF; CDR3 DNA: TGTGCCAGCAGCTTAGCCTGGCGGGTGAACACTGAAGCTTTCTTT
clone size: -; D gene: TRBD1; V gene: TRBV5-4; J gene: TRBJ2-2; CDR3 protein: CASSSATGVLRAGELFF; CDR3 DNA: TGTGCCAGCAGCTCGGCCACAGGGGTGTTGAGGGCCGGGGAGCTGTTTTTT
clone size: -; D gene: -; V gene: TRBV15; J gene: TRBJ1-2; CDR3 protein: CATSRDRANYGYTF; CDR3 DNA: TGTGCCACCAGCAGAGATCGGGCTAACTATGGCTACACCTTC
clone size: -; D gene: TRBD1; V gene: TRBV4-1; J gene: TRBJ1-2; CDR3 protein: CASSRDRGPAHYGYTF; CDR3 DNA: TGCGCCAGCAGTAGGGACAGGGGGCCGGCCCACTATGGCTACACCTTC
clone size: once; D gene: -; V gene: TRBV27; J gene: TRBJ1-5; CDR3 protein: CASSLGLNQPQHF; CDR3 DNA: TGTGCCAGCAGTTTGGGACTCAATCAGCCCCAGCATTTT
clone size: -; D gene: -; V gene: TRBV28; J gene: TRBJ1-4; CDR3 protein: CASSWGPGEEKLFF; CDR3 DNA: TGTGCCAGCAGTTGGGGGCCCGGGGAGGAAAAACTGTTTTTT
clone size: once; D gene: -; V gene: TRBV7-2; J gene: TRBJ1-3; CDR3 protein: CASSPAPISGNTIYF; CDR3 DNA: TGTGCCAGCAGCCCCGCACCTATCTCTGGAAACACCATATATTTT
clone size: -; D gene: TRBD1; V gene: TRBV15; J gene: TRBJ1-2; CDR3 protein: CATSRQGQAAYGYTF; CDR3 DNA: TGTGCCACCAGCAGACAGGGACAGGCGGCATATGGCTACACCTTC
clone size: -; D gene: TRBD1; V gene: TRBV19; J gene: TRBJ1-3; CDR3 protein: CASSPGRGAGNTIYF; CDR3 DNA: TGTGCCAGTAGTCCGGGCAGGGGGGCTGGAAACACCATATATTTT
clone size: -; D gene: TRBD1; V gene: TRBV7-9; J gene: TRBJ1-2; CDR3 protein: CASSPTGTGRNYGYTF; CDR3 DNA: TGTGCCAGCAGCCCAACAGGGACAGGGAGAAACTATGGCTACACCTTC
clone size: -; D gene: TRBD1; V gene: TRBV27; J gene: TRBJ2-1; CDR3 protein: CASSQGQGYSEQFF; CDR3 DNA: TGTGCCAGCAGCCAGGGACAGGGGTACTCTGAGCAGTTCTTC
clone size: -; D gene: TRBD1; V gene: TRBV18; J gene: TRBJ2-5; CDR3 protein: CASSPGQGAAVPQYF; CDR3 DNA: TGTGCCAGCTCACCGGGACAGGGGGCCGCCGTTCCCCAGTACTTC
clone size: -; D gene: -; V gene: TRBV10-3; J gene: TRBJ1-2; CDR3 protein: CAISESEWRDYGYTF; CDR3 DNA: TGTGCCATCAGTGAGTCGGAGTGGAGGGACTATGGCTACACCTTC
clone size: -; D gene: TRBD1; V gene: TRBV4-1; J gene: TRBJ2-7; CDR3 protein: CASSQEPTGTTYEQYF; CDR3 DNA: TGCGCCAGCAGCCAAGAGCCGACAGGGACGACCTACGAGCAGTACTTC
clone size: -; D gene: TRBD2; V gene: TRBV19; J gene: TRBJ2-3; CDR3 protein: CASSIHGSGSYTQYF; CDR3 DNA: TGTGCCAGTAGTATCCATGGTAGCGGGAGCTATACGCAGTATTTT
clone size: -; D gene: -; V gene: TRBV5-1; J gene: TRBJ1-1; CDR3 protein: CASSSPRDTEAFF; CDR3 DNA: TGCGCCAGCAGCTCCCCCCGGGACACTGAAGCTTTCTTT
clone size: -; D gene: -; V gene: TRBV4-3; J gene: TRBJ1-1; CDR3 protein: CASSQSQGVSAFF; CDR3 DNA: TGCGCCAGCAGCCAATCCCAGGGCGTTTCTGCTTTCTTT
clone size: -; D gene: TRBD1; V gene: TRBV28; J gene: TRBJ1-4; CDR3 protein: CASRRQGGTNEKLFF; CDR3 DNA: TGTGCCAGCAGACGACAGGGGGGGACTAATGAAAAACTGTTTTTT